The next 17 T cell receptor beta chains were all read from a single sample in a study of blood T cell repertoires in COVID-19. Profiled with immunoSEQ multiplex PCR; TCRdb holds only in-frame clones, not every one. In the table there are under 100,000 clones, roughly four fifths of which are singletons. The sequenced sample was peripheral blood. These receptor sequences come from a man between 60 and 70 years old with acute or convalescent COVID-19.

The chain couples TRBV29-1 to TRBJ1-1; TRBD1 might be the D (6 bases). CDR1 and CDR2 (germline): SQVTM, ANQGSEA. The CDR3 spans 13 residues. Trimming left V 6 bases short and J 2 bases short, with 13 bases between. In DNA, the CDR3 is TGCAGCGTCCTACGACAGGCCAACACTGAAGCTTTCTTT. Translating it yields CSVLRQANTEAFF. Drawing the rest from reference TRBV29-1 and TRBJ1-1, the complete variable domain is SAVISQKPSRDICQRGTSLTIQCQVDSQVTMMFWYRQQPGQSLTLIATANQGSEATYESGFVIDKFPISRPNLTFSTLTVSNMSPEDSSIYLCSVLRQANTEAFFGQGTRLTVV.

The chain links TRBV5-4 to TRBJ2-1, with 11 bases fitting TRBD2. The CDR3 covers 17 residues. V gave up 5 bases and J gave up 9 bases; unmatched junction bases: 16. Germline V gene lookup returns CDR1 SGHNT and CDR2 YYREEE (reference sequence). The DNA of the CDR3 is TGTGCCAGCAGTGTAGGTAGCGGGAGGGGGGGACGAAGTGAGCAGTTCTTC. It specifies CASSVGSGRGGRSEQFF. Filled out from reference TRBV5-4 and TRBJ2-1, the complete variable domain reads ETGVTQSPTHLIKTRGQQVTLRCSSQSGHNTVSWYQQALGQGPQFIFQYYREEENGRGNFPPRFSGLQFPNYSSELNVNALELDDSALYLCASSVGSGRGGRSEQFFGPGTRLTVL.

The chain uses TRBV6-2 or TRBV6-3 and TRBJ1-1; tentatively, D is TRBD1 (6 bases). CDR1 and CDR2 (germline): MNHEY, SVGEGT. The V end lost 4 bases, the J end lost 7 bases, and 10 bases lay between the germline ends. CDR3 length equals 12 residues. The CDR3 coding sequence is TGTGCCAGCAGTTCTCAGGGGCTTGAAGCTTTCTTT. Amino acids: CASSSQGLEAFF.

This clone was observed a single time. The chain has TRBV7-2 and TRBJ2-1; 11 nucleotides line up with TRBD2. V shed 1 base and J 6 bases; nucleotides not matched to a gene: 14. This CDR3 is 19 amino acids long. Per germline, CDR1 SGHTA and CDR2 FQGNSA. The CDR3: CASSLGLRLAGGFPNEQFF. The CDR3 DNA reads as TGTGCCAGCAGCTTAGGTTTACGTCTAGCGGGAGGATTCCCCAATGAGCAGTTCTTC.

V usage is TRBV5-6 and J usage is TRBJ1-3, with D uncertain. Per the germline V gene, CDR1 is SGHDT and CDR2 is YYEEEE. The CDR3 is 16 amino acids. Deletions cut 5 bases from V and 1 base from J, with 16 bases between. This chain's CDR3 is CASSFLTGSSGNTIYF. The CDR3, as DNA: TGTGCCAGCAGTTTCCTGACTGGCAGTTCTGGAAACACCATATATTTT.

V is TRBV6-5 and J is TRBJ1-1; D ambiguous. The V end was cut by 6 bases, the J end by 3 bases, with 8 bases between. The CDR3 runs to 12 residues. Germline loops: CDR1 MNHEY, CDR2 SVGAGI. The CDR3 region has the DNA TGTGCCAGCAGCGATACATACACTGAAGCTTTCTTT. It encodes CASSDTYTEAFF.

The chain uses TRBV27 and TRBJ2-5; 8 bases are a match to TRBD2. CDR1 is MNHEY, CDR2 SMNVEV, per germline (reference sequence). The CDR3 spans 16 residues. Trimming at V came to 6 bases and at J to 4 bases, leaving 13 bases not matched to a gene. The CDR3 DNA is TGTGCCAGCAGCCGCTTAGGGGAGCGGGAGAGAGAGACCCAGTACTTC. Its protein is CASSRLGERERETQYF.

This chain joins TRBV11-2 and TRBJ2-7; possible D gene TRBD1, 6 bases. Trimming removed 3 bases at V and 6 bases at J, with 15 bases between. The CDR3 contains 14 residues. Per germline, CDR1 SGHAT and CDR2 FQNNGV. CDR3 loop: CASSFSQGRGEQYF. The CDR3 coding sequence is TGTGCCAGCAGCTTTTCTCAGGGCAGGGGCGAGCAGTACTTC.

The chain couples TRBV7-8 to TRBJ2-3, with 7 bases aligning to TRBD1. V was pared by 5 bases and J by 4 bases, with 3 bases of the junction left unmatched. This CDR3 has 13 residues. Germline V CDR1 and CDR2: SGHVS, FQNEAQ. CDR3 DNA sequence: TGTGCCAGCAGCCATGACAGGGCAGATACGCAGTATTTT. It is translated as CASSHDRADTQYF.

This clone was counted only a few times. The gene calls are TRBV18 and TRBJ2-3; TRBD2 aligns across 13 bases. The V gene's germline CDR1 is KGHSH and CDR2 LQKENI. V lost 5 bases to trimming and J lost 6 bases; unmatched junction nucleotides: 11. This CDR3 comprises 17 residues. CDR3 sequence (DNA): TGTGCCAGCTCATCCGGACTAGCGGGGGCCGGCGGGGATACGCAGTATTTT. Residues: CASSSGLAGAGGDTQYF.

This chain's CDR3 is CASRRSRNQPQHF. The CDR3, as DNA: TGTGCCAGCAGACGATCTCGGAATCAGCCCCAGCATTTT. The V and J genes are TRBV28 and TRBJ1-5; D gene unclear. V dropped 6 bases and J dropped 4 bases, with 10 bases sitting between them. Germline V lookup: CDR1 MDHEN, CDR2 SYDVKM. CDR3 length equals 13 residues.

The rearrangement links TRBV19 to TRBJ1-3; D unresolved. Deletions cut 1 base from V and 3 bases from J, with 7 bases between. Germline loops: CDR1 LNHDA, CDR2 SQIVND (reference sequence). There are 14 residues in the CDR3. This chain's CDR3 is CASSIAYFGNTIYF. The DNA of the CDR3 is TGTGCCAGTAGTATAGCCTATTTTGGAAACACCATATATTTT.

The chain joins TRBV6-5 to TRBJ2-5; 7 bases agree with TRBD2. The germline V gene encodes CDR1 MNHEY and CDR2 SVGAGI. This CDR3 has 14 residues. The V gene end was trimmed by 5 bases and the J gene end by 2 bases; junction bases not matched to a gene: 5. The CDR3 is CASSRGLLQETQYF. Here the CDR3 DNA reads TGTGCCAGCAGTCGGGGACTACTACAAGAGACCCAGTACTTC.

The chain carries TRBV9 and TRBJ1-1; D is unresolved. CDR3 size: 13 residues. The V end was cut by 4 bases, the J end by 1 base, with 8 bases between. Germline loops: CDR1 SGDLS, CDR2 YYNGEE. The CDR3 coding sequence is TGTGCCAGCAGCAGGCAGGAGAACACTGAAGCTTTCTTT. It specifies CASSRQENTEAFF.

The chain is built from TRBV5-1 and TRBJ2-7; a possible D gene is TRBD1 (6 bases). Germline-derived CDR1 and CDR2 are SGHRS and YFSETQ. CDR3 length: 14 residues. V was cut by 4 bases and J by 2 bases, with 13 bases left in between. CDR3 in DNA: TGCGCCAGCAGCCCTGGACAGACCACCTACGAGCAGTACTTC. Translation gives CASSPGQTTYEQYF.

The gene calls are TRBV29-1 and TRBJ2-2, with TRBD2 identical over 8 bases. This CDR3 is built from 13 residues. Trimming cost V 4 bases and J 6 bases; bases outside gene matches: 4. Per germline, CDR1 SQVTM and CDR2 ANQGSEA. CDR3 DNA: TGCAGCGTTGGGAACGGGGGGGCCGGGGAGCTGTTTTTT. Protein sequence: CSVGNGGAGELFF.

CDR3 in amino acids: CASSVDGGPYEQYF. CDR3 nucleotides: TGTGCCAGCAGCGTAGATGGGGGCCCCTACGAGCAGTACTTC. The chain links TRBV9 to TRBJ2-7, with a weak D call TRBD1 (6 bases). Germline V gives CDR1 SGDLS, CDR2 YYNGEE. The V end lost 0 bases, the J end lost 2 bases, and 9 bases lay between the germline ends. There are 14 residues in the CDR3.